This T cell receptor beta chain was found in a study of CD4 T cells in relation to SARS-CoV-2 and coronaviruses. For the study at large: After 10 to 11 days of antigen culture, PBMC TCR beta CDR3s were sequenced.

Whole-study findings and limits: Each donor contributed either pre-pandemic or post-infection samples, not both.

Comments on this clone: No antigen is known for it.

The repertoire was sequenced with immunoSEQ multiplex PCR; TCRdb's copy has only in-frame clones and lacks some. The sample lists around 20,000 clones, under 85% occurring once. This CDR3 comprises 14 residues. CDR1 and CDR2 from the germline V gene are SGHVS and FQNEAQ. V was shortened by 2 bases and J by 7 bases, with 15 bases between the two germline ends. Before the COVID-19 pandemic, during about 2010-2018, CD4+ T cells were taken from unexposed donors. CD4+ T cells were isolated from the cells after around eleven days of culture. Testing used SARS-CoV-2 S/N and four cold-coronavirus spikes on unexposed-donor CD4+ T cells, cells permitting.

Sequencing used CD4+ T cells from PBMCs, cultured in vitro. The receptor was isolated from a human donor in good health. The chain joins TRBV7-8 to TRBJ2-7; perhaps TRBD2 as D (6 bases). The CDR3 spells CASSLTRDLREQYF. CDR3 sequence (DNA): TGTGCCAGCAGCTTAACCAGGGACTTACGAGAGCAGTACTTC. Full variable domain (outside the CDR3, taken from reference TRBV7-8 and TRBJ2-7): GAGVSQSPRYKVAKRGQDVALRCDPISGHVSLFWYQQALGQGPEFLTYFQNEAQLDKSGLPSDRFFAERPEGSVSTLKIQRTQQEDSAVYLCASSLTRDLREQYFGPGTRLTVT.